The T cell receptor (beta chain) described here comes from a study of blood T cell repertoires in COVID-19. Profiled with immunoSEQ multiplex PCR; TCRdb holds only in-frame clones, not every one. This table holds some 150,000 clones, 87% found once. Germline V CDR1 and CDR2: SGHDN, FVKESK. V was trimmed by 4 bases and J by 0 bases, leaving 22 bases between them. The CDR3 sequence is 19 residues long. The gene calls are TRBV14 and TRBJ1-3; no clear D gene. The sequence came from a woman in her forties or fifties with acute or convalescent COVID-19. The sequencing input was peripheral blood. The chain's CDR3 is CASSRRTPRPLFSGNTIYF. The CDR3 nucleotides read TGTGCCAGCAGCCGACGGACTCCTAGGCCACTTTTCTCTGGAAACACCATATATTTT.